This T cell receptor (beta chain) was retrieved from a study of T-cell reconstitution after alpha-beta-depleted transplantation in children. This clonotype showed up just a few times. TCRbeta library preparation incorporated unique molecular identifiers. In TCRdb, the PCR reads were re-called with MiXCR into one record per CDR3 protein. The table records a few hundred thousand distinct CDR3 sequences, around 20% of them present only once. The CDR3 consists of 17 residues. V shed 5 bases and J 0 bases; nucleotides not matched to a gene: 12. The germline gives CDR1 SGHDN, CDR2 FVKESK. The chain carries TRBV14 and TRBJ2-7; 8 bases align to TRBD2. The TCR sequence derives from a human donor who donated a stem cell graft to a child with acute lymphoblastic leukemia. Sequencing was performed on PBMCs from the stem cell graft donor, taken from the stem cell graft. Written as DNA, the CDR3 is TGTGCCAGCAGCTGGGAAGTAACTAGCGGAACCTCCTACGAGCAGTACTTC. This encodes CASSWEVTSGTSYEQYF.